The TCR beta chain described here comes from a study of Graves' ophthalmopathy and Graves' hyperthyroidism. This clonotype has only a few counts. Beta-chain TCR CDR3 regions were amplified from RNA transcripts. Investigators did first-round RT-PCR with HTBI primers, then second-round multiplex PCR. MiXCR, run by TCRdb on the multiplex PCR reads, gives a single entry per CDR3 protein. The sample includes more than 1,000,000 distinct CDR3 sequences, 35% to 40% of them seen just once. CDR3 length: 17 amino acids. V trimming: 0 bases; J trimming: 4 bases; junction bases outside the gene matches: 15. Germline V gives CDR1 DFQATT, CDR2 SNEGSKA (reference sequence).

The sequence derives from an adult man with Graves' hyperthyroidism. Sequenced material: peripheral blood or thyroid tissue (not recorded which). V usage is TRBV20-1 and J usage is TRBJ2-7, with 7 positions matching TRBD2. The CDR3 protein is CSARDSPRDYLRYEQYF. The CDR3, as DNA: TGCAGTGCTAGAGATTCCCCGCGGGACTACCTTCGATACGAGCAGTACTTC.